This T cell receptor (beta chain) was found in a study of metastatic and nonmetastatic thyroid tumors. Overall study findings and caveats: Versus benign nodules, malignant thyroid tumors reportedly had significantly higher TCR beta diversity, in blood and tumor.

Within the sample, this clone is medium-sized. The antigen remains unidentified. The CDR3 runs to 13 residues. V lost 3 bases to trimming and J lost 3 bases, with 8 bases between them. Per the germline V gene, CDR1 is MGHRA and CDR2 is YSYEKL. MiXCR was used by TCRdb to re-call the PCR reads. The table shows some 10,000 clones, with 26% occurring only once. No patient received treatment before thyroid surgery. This sequence was found in a female donor with papillary thyroid cancer or a benign thyroid nodule (not recorded which). Some clones in this sample may be carry-over from other donors' samples. The chain has TRBV4-1 and TRBJ1-1; D perhaps matches TRBD1 (5 bases). Sample: tumor tissue. For the CDR3, the DNA is TGCGCCAGCAGCCAGGGGGTTTACACTGAAGCTTTCTTT. This sequence encodes CASSQGVYTEAFF.